This passage covers 18 T cell receptor beta chains from one sample sequenced in a study of T-cell memory formation after mild COVID-19. MiXCR, applied by TCRdb to the 5' RACE reads, yields one record per CDR3 protein. This sample has around 320,000 distinct CDR3 sequences, with around 15% found just once. Sequenced input: PBMCs or a T cell subset sorted from them (not recorded which). Receptor source: a man between 18 and 29 years old who had mild COVID-19 (a few samples of this study predate the infection). Cell type and time point are not known.

The sample holds a few counts of this clonotype. The chain employs TRBV5-6 and TRBJ2-2, with TRBD2 identical over 8 bases. This CDR3 is built from 16 residues. The germline V gene has CDR1 SGHDT and CDR2 YYEEEE. Unmatched junction bases numbered 8, after V lost 3 bases and J lost 4 bases. The CDR3 bases are TGTGCCAGCAGCTCGATGGGACTAGAAGGCACCGGGGAGCTGTTTTTT. Protein: CASSSMGLEGTGELFF.

This clonotype was found many times. The chain employs TRBV7-3 and TRBJ2-7; D uncertain. Trimming cost V 5 bases and J 4 bases, with 3 bases left between them. Germline assignment: CDR1 SGHTA and CDR2 FQGTGA. CDR3 size: 10 residues. The CDR3 region is CASSPYEQYV. DNA for the CDR3: TGTGCCAGCAGCCCGTACGAGCAGTACGTC.

There are a few counts of this clonotype. The rearrangement uses TRBV5-4 and TRBJ2-1; D is uncertain. Germline V CDR1 and CDR2: SGHNT, YYREEE (reference sequence). Trimming removed 0 bases at V and 7 bases at J, with 8 bases between. CDR3 length: 13 amino acids. The CDR3 spells CASSLALYNEQFF. The CDR3 DNA is TGTGCCAGCAGCTTGGCACTATATAATGAGCAGTTCTTC.

The genes are TRBV4-3 and TRBJ1-4; D unclear. CDR1 and CDR2 (germline): LGHNA, YSLEER. V dropped 1 base and J dropped 0 bases, with 6 bases sitting between them. The CDR3 covers 15 residues. The chain's CDR3 is CASSQGLATNEKLFF. Here the CDR3 DNA reads TGCGCCAGCAGCCAAGGTCTTGCAACTAATGAAAAACTGTTTTTT.

This clonotype has more than one count but fewer than ten. The rearrangement joins TRBV6-5 to TRBJ1-2, with D unresolved. Germline CDR1 reads MNHEY; CDR2 reads SVGAGI. Trimming left V 3 bases short and J 6 bases short, with 11 bases between. This CDR3 spans 13 amino acids. Here the CDR3 reads CASSYIGSHGYTF. In DNA, the CDR3 is TGTGCCAGCAGTTATATAGGTTCCCATGGCTACACCTTC.

The V and J genes are TRBV19 and TRBJ2-5, with unresolved D. This CDR3 contains 12 residues. The germline V gene encodes CDR1 LNHDA and CDR2 SQIVND (reference sequence). V lost 4 bases, J lost 5 bases, and 8 bases lay in between. CDR3 sequence (DNA): TGTGCCAGTAGTAATGGGTGGGAGACCCAGTACTTC. Translated, it gives CASSNGWETQYF.

This clonotype came up a few times. This chain uses TRBV20-1 with TRBJ2-5, with TRBD2 matching over 9 bases. With 6 bases clipped from V and 6 bases from J, the junction kept 11 bases outside the gene matches. Germline-derived CDR1 and CDR2 are DFQATT and SNEGSKA (reference sequence). The CDR3 covers 14 residues. This chain's CDR3 is CSAFAGGLEKTQYF. In DNA, the CDR3 is TGCAGTGCATTTGCGGGGGGGCTAGAAAAGACCCAGTACTTC.

This clonotype appeared many times. V and J are TRBV19 and TRBJ1-2; maybe TRBD1 (5 bases). The CDR3 is 15 residues long. CDR1 and CDR2 from the germline V gene are LNHDA and SQIVND (reference sequence). Trimming left V 6 bases short and J 0 bases short, with 14 bases between. The CDR3 DNA is TGTGCCAGTAGAATGTTCCAGGGAGCTAACTATGGCTACACCTTC. It encodes CASRMFQGANYGYTF.

This clonotype was seen only a few times. The chain recombines TRBV7-9 with TRBJ1-2, with D possibly TRBD1 on 6 matching bases. The CDR3 is 16 amino acids. Germline-derived CDR1 and CDR2 are SEHNR and FQNEAQ (reference sequence). Trimming stripped 4 bases from V and 4 bases from J, with 19 bases between. This CDR3 is CASSSVRQGLVYGYTF. The CDR3 DNA is TGTGCCAGCAGCTCCGTTCGCCAGGGGCTGGTCTATGGCTACACCTTC.

This clonotype has at least ten counts. The chain combines TRBV19 with TRBJ2-1; 8 nucleotides line up with TRBD2. This CDR3 spans 15 amino acids. V was pared by 5 bases and J by 4 bases, with 7 bases of the junction left unmatched. Germline V CDR1 and CDR2: LNHDA, SQIVND (reference sequence). CDR3 sequence (DNA): TGTGCCAGTAGTGTCCGGGAGCGGGGGTACAATGAGCAGTTCTTC. It specifies CASSVRERGYNEQFF.

This clonotype appeared a few times. The chain employs TRBV4-2 and TRBJ1-1; no firm D call. Germline V gene sequence: CDR1 LGHNA, CDR2 YNFKEQ. V was pared by 0 bases and J by 4 bases, with 6 bases between. The CDR3 extends over 13 amino acids. For the CDR3, the DNA is TGTGCCAGCAGCCAAGACCACCGCACTGAAGCTTTCTTT. Protein product: CASSQDHRTEAFF.

This clonotype was seen only a few times. The chain recombines TRBV15 with TRBJ2-3; perhaps TRBD1 as D (6 bases). In germline, CDR1 is LNHNV, CDR2 YYDKDF (reference sequence). V was cut by 2 bases and J by 0 bases, with 9 bases left in between. The CDR3 contains 15 residues. Here the CDR3 DNA reads TGTGCCACCAGCAGACCGGACAGAAGCACAGATACGCAGTATTTT. Its protein is CATSRPDRSTDTQYF.

The CDR3 loop reads CASSVETGRLYGYTF. The CDR3 DNA sequence: TGTGCCAGCAGCGTAGAGACAGGGCGGCTCTATGGCTACACCTTC. This sequence joins TRBV9 and TRBJ1-2; 7 bases fit TRBD1. This CDR3 has 15 residues. V lost 0 bases, J lost 4 bases, and 6 bases stayed unmatched. CDR1 is SGDLS and CDR2 is YYNGEE in the germline V gene.

The CDR3, as DNA: TGTGCCAGCAGCTTAGATTGGCTAGCGGGATTCACAGATACGCAGTATTTT. This gives the protein CASSLDWLAGFTDTQYF. This rearrangement joins TRBV7-2 to TRBJ2-3, with 9 bases aligning to TRBD2. Trimming cost V 1 base and J 2 bases; bases outside gene matches: 7. From germline, CDR1 is SGHTA and CDR2 FQGNSA. The CDR3 contains 17 residues.

The chain recombines TRBV3-1 with TRBJ1-2, with D hard to call. Trimming cost V 4 bases and J 6 bases, with 18 bases left between them. CDR3 length: 15 amino acids. The germline gives CDR1 LGHDT, CDR2 YNNKEL (reference sequence). CDR3 nucleotide sequence: TGTGCCAGCAGCCTACTCTCTGGCGGTCTCCATGGCTACACCTTC. Its protein is CASSLLSGGLHGYTF.

This clonotype was picked up a small number of times. The chain carries TRBV2 and TRBJ2-7; 12 positions agree with TRBD2. Germline V gene data show CDR1 as SNHLY and CDR2 as FYNNEI. Unmatched junction bases numbered 4, after V lost 6 bases and J lost 4 bases. The CDR3 runs 14 residues. The CDR3 protein is CASRRLAGVYEQYV. In nucleotides, the CDR3 is TGTGCCAGCAGGCGACTAGCGGGGGTTTACGAGCAGTACGTC.

The genes are TRBV4-3 and TRBJ1-1, with 7 bases aligning to TRBD1. Germline values: CDR1 LGHNA, CDR2 YSLEER. The CDR3 totals 15 residues. After removal of 0 bases from V and 4 bases from J, the junction contained 5 bases not matched to a gene. CDR3 sequence reads: CASSQDRHRGTEAFF. The DNA for the CDR3 is TGCGCCAGCAGCCAAGATCGGCACAGGGGCACTGAAGCTTTCTTT.

The J gene is TRBJ2-1, the V gene TRBV11-2, with a possible D match to TRBD2 (6 bases). V gave up 0 bases and J gave up 9 bases, with 12 bases separating them. The CDR3 is 14 residues long. Germline V gene data show CDR1 as SGHAT and CDR2 as FQNNGV. The CDR3 reads CASSLERLVPEQFF. The CDR3 DNA reads as TGTGCCAGCAGCTTAGAAAGACTAGTACCTGAGCAGTTCTTC.